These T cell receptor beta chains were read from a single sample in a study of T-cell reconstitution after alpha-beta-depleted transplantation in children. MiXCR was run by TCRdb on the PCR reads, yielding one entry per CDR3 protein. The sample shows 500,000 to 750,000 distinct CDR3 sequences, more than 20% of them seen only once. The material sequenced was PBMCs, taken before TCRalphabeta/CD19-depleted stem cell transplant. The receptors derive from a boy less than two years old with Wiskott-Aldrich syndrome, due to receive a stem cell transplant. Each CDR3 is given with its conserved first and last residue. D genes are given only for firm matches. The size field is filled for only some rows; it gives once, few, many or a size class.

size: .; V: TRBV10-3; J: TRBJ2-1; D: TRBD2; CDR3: CAISEPGTSGKTFF; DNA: TGTGCCATCAGTGAGCCGGGGACTAGCGGGAAAACGTTCTTC
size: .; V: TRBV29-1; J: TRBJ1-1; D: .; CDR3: CSAINTEAFF; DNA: TGCAGCGCCATAAACACTGAAGCTTTCTTT
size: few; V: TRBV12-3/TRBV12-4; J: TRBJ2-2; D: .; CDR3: CASSFGERNTGELFF; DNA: TGTGCCAGCAGTTTTGGGGAAAGAAACACCGGGGAGCTGTTTTTT
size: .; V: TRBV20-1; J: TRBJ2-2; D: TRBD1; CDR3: CSARNPRWGQKSFANTGELFF; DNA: TGCAGTGCTAGGAACCCGCGCTGGGGACAGAAATCGTTCGCGAACACCGGGGAGCTGTTTTTT
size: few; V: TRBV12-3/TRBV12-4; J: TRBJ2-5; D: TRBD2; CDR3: CASAREGLGLETQYF; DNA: TGTGCCAGCGCCCGGGAGGGCCTGGGTTTGGAGACCCAGTACTTC
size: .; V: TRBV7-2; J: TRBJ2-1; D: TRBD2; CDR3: CASSLEGGPDNEQFF; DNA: TGTGCCAGCAGCTTAGAGGGAGGGCCGGACAATGAGCAGTTCTTC
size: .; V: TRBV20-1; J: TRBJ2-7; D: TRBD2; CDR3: CSASPLAGGTSYEQYF; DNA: TGCAGTGCTAGCCCTTTAGCGGGAGGCACCTCCTACGAGCAGTACTTC
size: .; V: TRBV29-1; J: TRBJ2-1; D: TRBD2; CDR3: CSVEARLASNEQFF; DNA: TGCAGCGTTGAAGCCCGACTAGCGTCCAATGAGCAGTTCTTC
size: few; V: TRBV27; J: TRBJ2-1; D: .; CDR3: CASTREGVNEQFF; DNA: TGTGCCAGCACCAGGGAAGGGGTGAATGAGCAGTTCTTC
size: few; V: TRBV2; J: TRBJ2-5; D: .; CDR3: CASSPENQETQYF; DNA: TGTGCCAGCAGCCCAGAAAACCAAGAGACCCAGTACTTC
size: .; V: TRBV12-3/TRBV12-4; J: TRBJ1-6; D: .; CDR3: CASAPGGYNSPLHF; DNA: TGTGCCAGCGCCCCTGGTGGGTATAATTCACCCCTCCACTTT
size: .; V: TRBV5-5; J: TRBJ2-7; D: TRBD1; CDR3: CASTPGTGEYYEQYF; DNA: TGTGCCAGCACCCCCGGGACAGGGGAATACTACGAGCAGTACTTC
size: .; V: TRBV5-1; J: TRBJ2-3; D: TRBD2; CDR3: CASSFVAGTDTQYF; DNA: TGCGCCAGCAGCTTCGTAGCGGGGACAGATACGCAGTATTTT
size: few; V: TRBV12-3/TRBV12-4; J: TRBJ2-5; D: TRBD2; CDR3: CASRVAGTETQYF; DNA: TGTGCCAGCAGGGTAGCGGGGACAGAGACCCAGTACTTC
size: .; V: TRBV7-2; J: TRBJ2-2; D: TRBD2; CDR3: CASSLAGGSGGELFF; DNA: TGTGCCAGCAGCTTAGCCGGGGGGAGTGGCGGGGAGCTGTTTTTT
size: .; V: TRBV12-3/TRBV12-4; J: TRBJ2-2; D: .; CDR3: CASSRQVPGELFF; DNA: TGTGCCAGCAGCCGACAGGTTCCCGGGGAGCTGTTTTTT
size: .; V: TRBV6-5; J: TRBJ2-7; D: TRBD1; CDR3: CASSHSTGVGSYEQYF; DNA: TGTGCCAGCAGTCACTCCACAGGGGTAGGCTCCTACGAGCAGTACTTC
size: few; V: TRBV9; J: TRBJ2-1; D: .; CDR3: CASSPTGVVGEQFF; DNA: TGTGCCAGCAGCCCGACGGGGGTGGTGGGTGAGCAGTTCTTC
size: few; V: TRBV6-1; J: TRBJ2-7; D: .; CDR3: CASREGGAYEQYF; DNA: TGTGCCAGCAGGGAAGGGGGAGCCTACGAGCAGTACTTC
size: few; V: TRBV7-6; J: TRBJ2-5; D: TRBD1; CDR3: CASSHDRVKFYF; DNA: TGTGCCAGCAGCCACGACAGGGTCAAGTTCTACTTC
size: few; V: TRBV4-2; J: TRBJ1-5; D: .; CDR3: CASSQDTRPRDGYSNQPQHF; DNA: TGTGCCAGCAGCCAAGATACTAGACCCCGGGACGGCTATAGCAATCAGCCCCAGCATTTT
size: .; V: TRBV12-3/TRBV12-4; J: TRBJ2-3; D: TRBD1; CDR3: CASSPRTGGGTDTQYF; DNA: TGTGCCAGCAGCCCCAGGACAGGGGGAGGGACAGATACGCAGTATTTT
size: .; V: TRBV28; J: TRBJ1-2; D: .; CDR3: CASSSRTPGGYTF; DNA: TGTGCCAGCAGCAGCAGGACGCCGGGCGGCTACACCTTC
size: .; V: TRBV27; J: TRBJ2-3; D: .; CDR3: CASRPGFVGRDTQYF; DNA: TGTGCCAGCAGGCCCGGGTTCGTGGGTAGAGATACGCAGTATTTT
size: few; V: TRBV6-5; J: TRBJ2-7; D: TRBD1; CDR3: CASRWDRSSYEQYF; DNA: TGTGCCAGCCGATGGGACAGGAGCTCCTACGAGCAGTACTTC
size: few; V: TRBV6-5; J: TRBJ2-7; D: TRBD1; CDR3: CASSYRDRGGDEQYF; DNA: TGTGCCAGCAGTTATCGGGACAGGGGCGGGGACGAGCAGTACTTC
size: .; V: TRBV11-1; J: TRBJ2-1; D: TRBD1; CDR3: CASSLGGDRGSFILYNEQFF; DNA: TGTGCCAGCAGCTTAGGAGGGGACAGGGGGTCTTTCATTCTCTACAATGAGCAGTTCTTC
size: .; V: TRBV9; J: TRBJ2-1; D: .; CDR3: CASSPYSGTYGNEQFF; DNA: TGTGCCAGCAGCCCCTACAGCGGAACCTACGGGAATGAGCAGTTCTTC
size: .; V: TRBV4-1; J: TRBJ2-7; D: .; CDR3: CASSQDSEGRIFSYEQYF; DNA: TGCGCCAGCAGCCAAGATTCCGAGGGCAGGATTTTCTCCTACGAGCAGTACTTC
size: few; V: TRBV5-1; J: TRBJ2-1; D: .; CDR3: CASSLGPILNYNEQFF; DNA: TGCGCCAGCAGCTTGGGACCCATACTAAACTACAATGAGCAGTTCTTC
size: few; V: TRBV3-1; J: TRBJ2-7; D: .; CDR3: CASSHTGNEQYF; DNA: TGTGCCAGCAGCCACACAGGGAACGAGCAGTACTTC
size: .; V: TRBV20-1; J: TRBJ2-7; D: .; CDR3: CSVQDYGGNSYEQYF; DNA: TGCAGTGTGCAAGACTATGGGGGGAACTCCTACGAGCAGTACTTC
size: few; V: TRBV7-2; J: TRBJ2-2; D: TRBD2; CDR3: CASSLGLAGRGELFF; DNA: TGTGCCAGCAGCTTAGGTCTAGCGGGAAGGGGGGAGCTGTTTTTT
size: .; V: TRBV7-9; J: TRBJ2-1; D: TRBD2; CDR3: CASSNPAGANEQFF; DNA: TGTGCCAGCAGCAATCCAGCGGGAGCAAATGAGCAGTTCTTC
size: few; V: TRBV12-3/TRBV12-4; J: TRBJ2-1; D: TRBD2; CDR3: CASRLSGSVNNEQFF; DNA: TGTGCCAGCAGACTTAGCGGGAGCGTCAACAATGAGCAGTTCTTC